The 28 T cell receptor beta chains below come from one sample, sequenced in a study of blood T cell repertoires in COVID-19. Produced via immunoSEQ multiplex PCR; TCRdb's table is partial and in-frame only. The profile shows a few hundred thousand clones, around nine tenths of them singletons. The specimen sequenced was peripheral blood. These receptors were obtained from a man aged 25 to 40 with acute or convalescent COVID-19.

This chain uses TRBV7-9 with TRBJ2-2, with TRBD1 matching 7 bases. The CDR3 is 17 residues long. V shed 4 bases, J shed 2 bases, and the junction held 10 bases outside the gene matches. Germline-derived CDR1 and CDR2 are SEHNR and FQNEAQ (reference sequence). The CDR3 DNA sequence: TGTGCCAGCAGCTCTCAACCGGGACAGCCAAACACCGGGGAGCTGTTTTTT. Protein sequence: CASSSQPGQPNTGELFF.

The chain joins TRBV18 to TRBJ2-7, with 13 positions matching TRBD2. The CDR3 is made up of 14 amino acids. From germline, CDR1 is KGHSH and CDR2 LQKENI. V shed 6 bases and J 5 bases; nucleotides not matched to a gene: 4. Here the CDR3 reads CASSGTSGNNEQYF. In nucleotides, the CDR3 is TGTGCCAGCTCCGGGACTAGCGGGAATAACGAGCAGTACTTC.

This clone was detected once. The chain combines TRBV7-8 with TRBJ2-1, with 12 bases aligning to TRBD2. V lost 5 bases to trimming and J lost 1 base; unmatched junction nucleotides: 6. Germline lookup yields CDR1 SGHVS and CDR2 FQNEAQ. The CDR3 has 17 residues. CDR3: CASSPSGRASSYNEQFF. The CDR3, as DNA: TGTGCCAGCAGCCCTAGCGGGAGGGCCAGTTCCTACAATGAGCAGTTCTTC.

The V and J genes are TRBV28 and TRBJ1-4; weak D call: TRBD1 (5 bases). The CDR3 runs 16 residues. Trimming removed 6 bases from V and 5 bases from J, with 19 bases in between. Germline V gives CDR1 MDHEN, CDR2 SYDVKM. This CDR3 is CASSLPWKGANEKLFF. CDR3 nucleotides: TGTGCCAGCAGCCTCCCCTGGAAAGGGGCCAATGAAAAACTGTTTTTT.

V gene TRBV5-1 combines with J gene TRBJ1-6; D is undetermined. Germline loops: CDR1 SGHRS, CDR2 YFSETQ. This CDR3 contains 14 residues. The V gene lost 3 bases and the J gene lost 4 bases, with 8 bases spanning the gap. The CDR3 here is CASSSTDYNSPLHF. The DNA of the CDR3 is TGCGCCAGCAGCTCCACAGATTATAATTCACCCCTCCACTTT.

The J gene is TRBJ2-1, the V gene TRBV11-3; TRBD2 aligns across 7 bases. This CDR3 is built from 15 residues. The junction had 9 bases not matched to a gene; V was cut back by 2 bases and J by 8 bases. CDR1 SGHNT and CDR2 YENEEA come from the germline V gene. CDR3 bases: TGTGCCAGCAGCTTACCCCTCGCGGGAGTGGATGAGCAGTTCTTC. Its translation is CASSLPLAGVDEQFF.

The V and J genes are TRBV29-1 and TRBJ1-5; D is possibly TRBD1 (5 bases). V shed 5 bases and J shed 6 bases, with 14 bases lying between them. Germline V gene data show CDR1 as SQVTM and CDR2 as ANQGSEA. The CDR3 loop spans 13 amino acids. This CDR3 reads CSVHGARSQPQHF. The CDR3, as DNA: TGCAGCGTTCATGGGGCAAGGAGTCAGCCCCAGCATTTT.

This clone was observed once. The chain recombines TRBV27 with TRBJ2-7; a weak D match, TRBD1 (6 bases). Germline CDR1 MNHEY, CDR2 SMNVEV (reference sequence). The CDR3 loop spans 14 amino acids. Trimming took off 4 bases at V and 2 bases at J, with 12 bases between the two ends. This CDR3 is CASSSWGRAYEQYF. In DNA form, the CDR3 reads TGTGCCAGCAGTTCGTGGGGGCGCGCCTACGAGCAGTACTTC.

The genes are TRBV19 and TRBJ1-2; maybe TRBD1 (6 bases). The V gene lost 4 bases and the J gene lost 4 bases, with 13 bases spanning the gap. The CDR3 runs to 14 residues. CDR1 LNHDA and CDR2 SQIVND come from the germline V gene (reference sequence). The CDR3 here is CASSKGGRSYGYTF. The CDR3 nucleotides read TGTGCCAGTAGTAAAGGGGGACGCAGCTATGGCTACACCTTC.

The rearrangement links TRBV7-9 to TRBJ1-6; D is perhaps TRBD1 (5 bases). Germline lookup yields CDR1 SEHNR and CDR2 FQNEAQ (reference sequence). This CDR3 is 15 amino acids long. Trimming cost V 1 base and J 7 bases, with 11 bases left between them. CDR3 DNA sequence: TGTGCCAGCAGCTTAGTTAAGGGGTTGAATTCACCCCTCCACTTT. It is translated as CASSLVKGLNSPLHF.

The chain couples TRBV5-6 to TRBJ2-3; 8 nucleotides line up with TRBD1. CDR1 and CDR2 (germline): SGHDT, YYEEEE. There are 16 residues in the CDR3. Germline trimming cut 4 bases from V and 5 bases from J; bases unmatched to any gene: 12. The chain's CDR3 is CASSAPVDGTGDTQYF. In DNA, the CDR3 is TGTGCCAGCAGCGCGCCCGTGGACGGGACAGGAGATACGCAGTATTTT. Full variable domain (remainder filled in from reference TRBV5-6 and TRBJ2-3): DAGVTQSPTHLIKTRGQQVTLRCSPKSGHDTVSWYQQALGQGPQFIFQYYEEEERQRGNFPDRFSGHQFPNYSSELNVNALLLGDSALYLCASSAPVDGTGDTQYFGPGTRLTVL.

The chain links TRBV18 to TRBJ1-6; possible D gene TRBD1, 6 bases. This CDR3 is built from 15 residues. Trimming left V 5 bases short and J 5 bases short, with 13 bases between. The V gene's germline CDR1 is KGHSH and CDR2 LQKENI. DNA of the CDR3: TGTGCCAGCTCAGAGAGGACAGCTAATAATTCACCCCTCCACTTT. The encoded protein is CASSERTANNSPLHF.

This clone has only one observation. J is TRBJ2-7 and V is TRBV2; tentative D call: TRBD1 (6 bases). The germline V gene has CDR1 SNHLY and CDR2 FYNNEI. The germline V and J ends were trimmed by 6 bases and 6 bases, with 15 bases remaining between them. The length of the CDR3 is 13 residues. DNA of the CDR3: TGTGCCAGCAGGAGTACAGGGAACTCCGAGCAGTACTTC. It yields the protein CASRSTGNSEQYF.

The chain employs TRBV5-1 and TRBJ2-1; the D gene is possibly TRBD2 (5 bases). Germline loops: CDR1 SGHRS, CDR2 YFSETQ. Trimming removed 8 bases from V and 5 bases from J, with 17 bases in between. The CDR3 extends over 14 amino acids. In nucleotides, the CDR3 is TGCGCCAGTTCGGAGGTAGGGAATGACAATGAGCAGTTCTTC. Translation gives CASSEVGNDNEQFF.

The gene calls are TRBV19 and TRBJ1-5, with D perhaps matching TRBD1 (5 bases). Trimming removed 8 bases at V and 0 bases at J, with 14 bases between. This CDR3 region has 15 residues. The V gene's germline CDR1 is LNHDA and CDR2 SQIVND (reference sequence). CDR3 DNA: TGTGCCAGTTCACAGGCCCTCTATAGCAATCAGCCCCAGCATTTT. Amino acid sequence: CASSQALYSNQPQHF.

This CDR3 is CASSLDRGGYNEQFF. As DNA, the CDR3 is TGTGCCAGCAGCCTAGACAGGGGAGGGTACAATGAGCAGTTCTTC. The V gene is TRBV7-3, the J gene TRBJ2-1; D perhaps matches TRBD1 (8 bases). V was trimmed by 5 bases and J by 4 bases, leaving 15 bases between them. From germline, CDR1 is SGHTA and CDR2 FQGTGA. The CDR3 is 15 residues long.

V and J are TRBV19 and TRBJ2-6; D is perhaps TRBD1 (5 bases). The CDR3 is 17 residues long. V was trimmed by 4 bases and J by 0 bases, leaving 13 bases between them. Germline V gene lookup returns CDR1 LNHDA and CDR2 SQIVND (reference sequence). The CDR3 sequence: CASSTGVGASGANVLTF. The CDR3 bases are TGTGCCAGTAGTACGGGCGTAGGGGCCTCTGGGGCCAACGTCCTGACTTTC.

This clone was detected only a few times. The chain uses TRBV28 and TRBJ1-2; TRBD1 agrees at 10 bases. The germline V gene has CDR1 MDHEN and CDR2 SYDVKM. CDR3 length equals 17 residues. The trim removed 6 bases at V and 1 base at J, leaving 11 bases unmatched. Here the CDR3 DNA reads TGTGCCAGCAGCTCCGGACAGGGGGGCACTTTTAACTATGGCTACACCTTC. This codes for CASSSGQGGTFNYGYTF.

V is TRBV7-2 and J is TRBJ2-5, with TRBD1 matching 7 bases. Germline CDR1 reads SGHTA; CDR2 reads FQGNSA. The CDR3 is 19 amino acids. With 2 bases clipped from V and 2 bases from J, the junction kept 17 bases outside the gene matches. CDR3 sequence reads: CASSLIRGRGFREQETQYF. Written as DNA, the CDR3 is TGTGCCAGCAGCTTAATTAGAGGCAGGGGGTTTAGGGAACAAGAGACCCAGTACTTC.

This chain joins TRBV7-3 and TRBJ1-2; a possible D gene is TRBD1 (5 bases). V lost 2 bases and J lost 8, with 15 bases in between. The CDR3 is 14 residues long. Germline values: CDR1 SGHTA, CDR2 FQGTGA. In nucleotides, the CDR3 is TGTGCCAGCAGCTTATCCGGGGGGAACTCGGGCTACACCTTC. Residues: CASSLSGGNSGYTF.

The chain is built from TRBV5-1 and TRBJ1-6; 7 bases map to TRBD1. Germline V lookup: CDR1 SGHRS, CDR2 YFSETQ. The CDR3 sequence is 15 residues long. With 0 bases clipped from V and 10 bases from J, the junction kept 7 bases outside the gene matches. The CDR3, as DNA: TGCGCCAGCAGCTTGGAGACAGGGATGAGATCACCCCTCCACTTT. Residues: CASSLETGMRSPLHF.

V gene TRBV5-6 combines with J gene TRBJ2-5, with D maybe TRBD2 (6 bases). The germline V gene encodes CDR1 SGHDT and CDR2 YYEEEE. The CDR3 runs to 15 residues. Trimming took off 10 bases at V and 2 bases at J, with 21 bases between the two ends. CDR3 amino acids: CASNAGTAPQETQYF. DNA for the CDR3: TGTGCCTCCAATGCGGGAACAGCCCCACAAGAGACCCAGTACTTC.

The V and J genes are TRBV2 and TRBJ2-7; 8 bases are a match to TRBD1. CDR1 and CDR2 (germline): SNHLY, FYNNEI. This CDR3 region has 13 residues. The V segment lost 6 bases and the J segment 7 bases; nucleotides outside the gene matches: 8. The CDR3 region is CASSNGQGREQYF. The CDR3 region has the DNA TGTGCCAGCAGCAACGGACAGGGACGAGAGCAGTACTTC.

CDR3 in DNA: TGCGCCAGCAGCCAAGAATGGGCTATTGTTGCTGGGGCCAACGTCCTGACTTTC. Protein sequence: CASSQEWAIVAGANVLTF. The chain carries TRBV4-1 and TRBJ2-6; no definite D call. The CDR3 runs to 18 residues. Trimming took off 0 bases at V and 2 bases at J, with 14 bases between the two ends. From germline, CDR1 is MGHRA and CDR2 YSYEKL.

The sample holds one count of this clone. The V and J genes are TRBV3-1 (or the pseudogene TRBV3-2) and TRBJ1-6; no definite D call. Germline lookup yields CDR1 LGHDT and CDR2 YNNKEL (reference sequence). CDR3 size: 14 residues. V lost 4 bases and J 4 bases, leaving 8 bases between the germline ends. The CDR3 nucleotides are TGTGCCAGCAGCCTTCAGAATTATAATTCACCCCTCCACTTT. Translating gives CASSLQNYNSPLHF.

The chain joins TRBV4-1 to TRBJ2-1, with 16 bases aligning to TRBD2. The CDR3 spans 19 residues. With V trimmed by 4 bases and J by 2 bases, 8 bases remained unmatched. Germline CDR1 MGHRA, CDR2 YSYEKL. CDR3 sequence (DNA): TGCGCCAGCAGCCGATCGGGACTAGCGGGGGGGAAGACCTACAATGAGCAGTTCTTC. Encoded protein: CASSRSGLAGGKTYNEQFF.

J is TRBJ1-2 and V is TRBV30; 7 bases are a match to TRBD1. The CDR3 covers 12 residues. After removal of 5 bases from V and 4 bases from J, the junction contained 4 bases not matched to a gene. Per the germline V gene, CDR1 is GTSNPN and CDR2 is SVGIG (reference sequence). CDR3 DNA sequence: TGTGCCTGGTGGGGACAGAGCTATGGCTACACCTTC. It codes for CAWWGQSYGYTF.

The gene calls are TRBV4-1 and TRBJ2-3; D may be TRBD2 (5 bases). The germline CDR1 and CDR2 sequences are MGHRA and YSYEKL. Deletions cut 3 bases from V and 0 bases from J, with 10 bases between. The CDR3 loop spans 15 amino acids. The CDR3 here is CASSHRGTSTDTQYF. CDR3 coding DNA: TGCGCCAGCAGCCATCGGGGAACTAGCACAGATACGCAGTATTTT.